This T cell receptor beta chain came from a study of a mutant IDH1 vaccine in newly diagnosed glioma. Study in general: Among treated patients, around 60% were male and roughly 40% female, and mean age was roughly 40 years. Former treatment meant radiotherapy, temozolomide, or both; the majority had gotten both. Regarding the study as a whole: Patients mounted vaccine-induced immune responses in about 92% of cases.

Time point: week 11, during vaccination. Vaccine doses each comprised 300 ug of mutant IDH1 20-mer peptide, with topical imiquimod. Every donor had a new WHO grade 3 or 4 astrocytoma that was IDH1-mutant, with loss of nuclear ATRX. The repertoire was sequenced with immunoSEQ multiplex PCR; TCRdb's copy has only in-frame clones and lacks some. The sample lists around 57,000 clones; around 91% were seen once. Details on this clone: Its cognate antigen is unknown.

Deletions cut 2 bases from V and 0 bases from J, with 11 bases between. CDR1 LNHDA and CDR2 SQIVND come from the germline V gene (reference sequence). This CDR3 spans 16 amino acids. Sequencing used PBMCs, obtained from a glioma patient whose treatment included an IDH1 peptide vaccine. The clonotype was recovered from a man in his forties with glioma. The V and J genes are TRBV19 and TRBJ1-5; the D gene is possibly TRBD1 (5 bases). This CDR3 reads CASSITGDYSNQPQHF. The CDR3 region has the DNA TGTGCCAGTAGTATAACAGGAGATTATAGCAATCAGCCCCAGCATTTT.